The present T cell receptor beta chain was sequenced within a study of blood T cells in healthy people across ages. Findings of the study overall: The lack of PBMC sorting stopped any conclusive naive versus antigen-experienced comparison.

There are many counts of this clonotype. Its target is unknown. A second PCR, run for roughly 7 to 11 cycles, used a sample-barcoded 5' primer plus a J-beta primer mix. TCRdb analysed the 5' RACE reads with MiXCR anew, one entry per CDR3 protein. The sample holds under 1,000,000 distinct CDR3 sequences, around 50% seen once. From germline, CDR1 is SQVTM and CDR2 ANQGSEA. The V end was cut by 1 base, the J end by 4 bases, with 13 bases between. This CDR3 is 14 amino acids long. This chain links TRBV29-1 with TRBJ1-1; D is undetermined. The clonotype was recovered from a man at least 80 years old in good health. Sequencing was done on a sample of blood. CDR3 DNA: TGCAGCGTTGAAGGGCAGCCCCTGGGCACTGAAGCTTTCTTT. The encoded protein is CSVEGQPLGTEAFF.